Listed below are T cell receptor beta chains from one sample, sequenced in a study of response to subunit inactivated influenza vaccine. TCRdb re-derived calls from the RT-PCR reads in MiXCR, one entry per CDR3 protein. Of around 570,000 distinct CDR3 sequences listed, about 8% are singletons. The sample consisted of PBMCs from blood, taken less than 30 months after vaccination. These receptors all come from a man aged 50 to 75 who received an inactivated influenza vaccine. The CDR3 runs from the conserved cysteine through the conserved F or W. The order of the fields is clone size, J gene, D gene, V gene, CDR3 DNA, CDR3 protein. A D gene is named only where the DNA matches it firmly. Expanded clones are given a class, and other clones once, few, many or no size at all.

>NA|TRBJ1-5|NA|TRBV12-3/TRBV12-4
TGTGCCAGCAGTTTACAAGGTAGCGGGGAAGATAGCAATCAGCCCCAGCATTTT
CASSLQGSGEDSNQPQHF
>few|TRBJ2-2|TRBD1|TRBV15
TGTGCCACCAGCACCCGCTATCTGGACAGGGTCGCCGGGGAGCTGTTTTTT
CATSTRYLDRVAGELFF
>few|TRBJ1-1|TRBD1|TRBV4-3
TGCGCCAGCAGCCAAGTGGTCGGAGGGGGCTCTGAAGCTTTCTTT
CASSQVVGGGSEAFF
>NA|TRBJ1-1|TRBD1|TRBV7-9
TGTGCCAGCAGCACGGACAGGCTACACACTGAAGCTTTCTTT
CASSTDRLHTEAFF
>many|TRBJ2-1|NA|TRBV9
TGTGCCAGCAGCTCCAATGGGGGTGAGCAGTTCTTC
CASSSNGGEQFF
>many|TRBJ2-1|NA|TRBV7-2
TGTGCCAGCAGCTTAGACCTAGCGAACTACAATGAGCAGTTCTTC
CASSLDLANYNEQFF
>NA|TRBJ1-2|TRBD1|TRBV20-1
TGCAGTGCTAGAGACTTTTCGACAGGGGGCGTGGATGGCTACACCTTC
CSARDFSTGGVDGYTF
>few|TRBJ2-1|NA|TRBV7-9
TGTGCCAGCAGCCCCAAGGTTGGAGGATTGGAGAATGAGCAGTTCTTC
CASSPKVGGLENEQFF
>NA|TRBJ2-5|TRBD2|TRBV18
TGTGCCAGCTCACCACGCGGTAGGACTAGCGGGACACAAGAGACCCAGTACTTC
CASSPRGRTSGTQETQYF
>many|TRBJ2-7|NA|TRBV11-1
TGTGCCAGCAGCCCCCCTACGGCCTCCTACGAGCAGTACTTC
CASSPPTASYEQYF
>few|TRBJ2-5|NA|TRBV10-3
TGTGCCATCAGTGAGTCGAAGGGCAAAGAGACCCAGTACTTC
CAISESKGKETQYF
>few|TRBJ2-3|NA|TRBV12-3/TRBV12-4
TGTGCCAGCACTTTAAGGAGAGTGGATACGCAGTATTTT
CASTLRRVDTQYF
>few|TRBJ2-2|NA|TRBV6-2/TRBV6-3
TGTGCCAGCAGCCACCTATTCGGTTCCACCGGGGAGCTGTTTTTT
CASSHLFGSTGELFF
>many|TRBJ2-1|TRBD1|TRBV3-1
TGTGCCAGCAGCCCATCGACAGGGGGCACTGAGCAGTTCTTC
CASSPSTGGTEQFF
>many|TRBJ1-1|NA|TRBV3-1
TGTGCCAGCAGGCTTCTCACAGGGAACGAAGCTTTCTTT
CASRLLTGNEAFF
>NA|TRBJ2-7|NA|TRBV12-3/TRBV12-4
TGTGCCAGCAGTTTGACGGGACGACCGGTCGGGCAGTACTTC
CASSLTGRPVGQYF
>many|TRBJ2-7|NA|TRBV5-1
TGCGCCAGCAGCCCGGGGGACCCTGGCAACGAGCAGTACTTC
CASSPGDPGNEQYF
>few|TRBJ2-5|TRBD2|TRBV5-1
TGCGCCAGCAGCAGGACTAGTTTAGGACAAGAGACCCAGTACTTC
CASSRTSLGQETQYF
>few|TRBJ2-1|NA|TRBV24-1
TGTGCCACCAGTGATCCCGTGGGGGGGCAGACCTTCGGGCAGTTCTTC
CATSDPVGGQTFGQFF
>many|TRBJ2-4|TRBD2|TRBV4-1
TGCGCCAGCAGCCAAGATGGGACTAGCGGCCTCCTAGCCAAAAACATTCAGTACTTC
CASSQDGTSGLLAKNIQYF
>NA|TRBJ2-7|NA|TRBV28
TGTGCCAGCAGTTTAGTGTTGGGCCAGGGGTCCTACGAGCAGTACTTC
CASSLVLGQGSYEQYF
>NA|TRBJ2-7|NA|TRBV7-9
TGTGCCAGCAGCTACGCCGGGGGTGGCGAGCAGTACTTC
CASSYAGGGEQYF
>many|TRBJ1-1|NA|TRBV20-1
TGCAGTGCTAGGACTACACGAGTGAAGGCTGAAGCTTTCTTT
CSARTTRVKAEAFF
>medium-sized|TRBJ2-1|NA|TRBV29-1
TGCAGCGTTGACTTCAGGGAAAAGCAGTTCTTC
CSVDFREKQFF
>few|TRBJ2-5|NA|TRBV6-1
TGTGCCAGCAGAGGACCGTTTCGTCAAGAGACCCAGTACTTC
CASRGPFRQETQYF
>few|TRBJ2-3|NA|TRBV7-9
TGTGCCAGCAGCTTACCGATAGGGCGCACAGATACGCAGTATTTT
CASSLPIGRTDTQYF
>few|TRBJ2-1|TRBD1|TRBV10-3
TGTGCCATCACCGGGACAGGGGGCTCCTACAATGAGCAGTTCTTC
CAITGTGGSYNEQFF
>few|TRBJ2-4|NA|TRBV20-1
TGCAGTGCTAGTGGTCAGGGACTAGCCAAAAACATTCAGTACTTC
CSASGQGLAKNIQYF
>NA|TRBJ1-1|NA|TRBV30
TGTGCCTGTAGTGTTACAGGGAGCCACACTGAAGCTTTCTTT
CACSVTGSHTEAFF
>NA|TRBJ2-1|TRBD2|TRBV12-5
TGTGCTAGTGGTACCGGGACTAGCGGGGAGCAGTTCTTC
CASGTGTSGEQFF
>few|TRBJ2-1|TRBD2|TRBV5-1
TGCGCCAGCAGCTTGGGCTGGGCTGGACTAGCGGGGAACAATGAGCAGTTCTTC
CASSLGWAGLAGNNEQFF
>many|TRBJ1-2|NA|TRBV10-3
TGTGCCATCGGCCGTGCCTACTATGGCTACACCTTC
CAIGRAYYGYTF
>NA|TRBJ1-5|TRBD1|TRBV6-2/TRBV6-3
TGTGCCAGCAGTTTCCTGACAGGGGACAATCAGCCCCAGCATTTT
CASSFLTGDNQPQHF
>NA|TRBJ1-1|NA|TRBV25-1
TGTGCCAGCAGTGAATTAGGACCGAACACTGAAGCTTTCTTT
CASSELGPNTEAFF
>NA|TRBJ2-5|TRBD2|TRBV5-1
TGCGCCAGCAGCCCCGTCGGCGGGAGAGAAGAGACCCAGTACTTC
CASSPVGGREETQYF
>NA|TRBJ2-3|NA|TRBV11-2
TGTGCCAGCAGCTTAGTTCGGAACTGTCGTGACAACTTTCCCACAGATACGCAGTATTTT
CASSLVRNCRDNFPTDTQYF
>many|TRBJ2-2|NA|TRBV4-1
TGCGCCAGCAGCCAAGGTCCCCCTCACACCGGGGAGCTGTTTTTT
CASSQGPPHTGELFF
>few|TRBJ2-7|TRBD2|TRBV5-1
TGCGCCAGCAGGACTAGCGGGGGTTACGAGCAGTACTTC
CASRTSGGYEQYF
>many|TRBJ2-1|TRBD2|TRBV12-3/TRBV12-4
TGTGCCAGCAGACGAACTAGCGGGGTCGGTGAGCAGTTCTTC
CASRRTSGVGEQFF
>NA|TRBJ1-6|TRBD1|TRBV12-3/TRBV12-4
TGTGCCAGCAGACTCGGGGACAGTCGGTCACCCCTCCACTTT
CASRLGDSRSPLHF
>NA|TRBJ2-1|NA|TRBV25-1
TGTGCCAGCAGTGCCAGCGGGTCTCATAAACTACCCTCCTACAATGAGCAGTTCTTC
CASSASGSHKLPSYNEQFF
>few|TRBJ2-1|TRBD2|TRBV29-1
TGCAGCGTTGAAATTTCGGGGGGGGGTGAGCAGTTCTTC
CSVEISGGGEQFF
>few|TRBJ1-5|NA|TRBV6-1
TGTGCCAGCAGTGAAAGTATACTTCAGCCCCAGCATTTT
CASSESILQPQHF
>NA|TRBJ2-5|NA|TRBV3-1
TGTGCCAGCAGCCAGGGTCGCCTAGGTCAGGGGGGCGCAGAGACCCAGTACTTC
CASSQGRLGQGGAETQYF
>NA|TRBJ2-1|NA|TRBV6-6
TGTGCCAGCAGTTACTCAGGACTCCGTAGCTCCTACAATGAGCAGTTCTTC
CASSYSGLRSSYNEQFF
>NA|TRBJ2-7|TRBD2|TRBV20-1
TGCAGTGCTAGAGATCAGGGAGGCGGGGGGCCCCGCTACGAGCAGTACTTC
CSARDQGGGGPRYEQYF
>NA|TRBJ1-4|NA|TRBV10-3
TGTGCCATCAGTGACGACCGGGGGGGTAATGAAAAACTGTTTTTT
CAISDDRGGNEKLFF
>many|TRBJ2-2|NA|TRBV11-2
TGTGCCAGCAGCTCGGCCGCCGGGGAGCTGTTTTTT
CASSSAAGELFF
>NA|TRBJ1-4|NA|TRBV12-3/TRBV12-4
TGTGCCAGCAGTTTACAACCAGCCGGGGATGAAAAACTGTTTTTT
CASSLQPAGDEKLFF
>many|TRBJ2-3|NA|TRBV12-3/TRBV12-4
TGTGCCAGCAGTTTGAGCCGGCGGGGGCCACCAATGGATACGCAGTATTTT
CASSLSRRGPPMDTQYF
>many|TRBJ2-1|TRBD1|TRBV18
TGTGCCAGCTCACCACTTGGGACAGATGAGCAGTTCTTC
CASSPLGTDEQFF
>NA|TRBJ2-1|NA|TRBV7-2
TGTGCCAGCAGCTTAGGGGGGGGCTCCTACAATGGGCAGTTCTTC
CASSLGGGSYNGQFF
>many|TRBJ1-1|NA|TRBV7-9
TGTGCCAGCAGCACAGGGTCCACTGAAGCTTTCTTT
CASSTGSTEAFF
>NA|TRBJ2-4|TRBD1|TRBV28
TGTGCCAGCAGTGAGACAGGGGTGAGGGGCATTCAGTACTTC
CASSETGVRGIQYF
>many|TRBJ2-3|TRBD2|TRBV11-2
TGTGCCAGCAGCTTAGGTCTGCTAGCGGGGGGGTCCGCAGATACGCAGTATTTT
CASSLGLLAGGSADTQYF